This T cell receptor (beta chain) is from a study of vaccination effects on CD4 cells after COVID-19. An approximately 10-day culture period preceded the isolation of CD4+ T cells. Notes on this clone: The antigen remains undetermined.

Profiled with immunoSEQ multiplex PCR; TCRdb holds only in-frame clones, not every one. Of over 45,000 clones listed, around 63% were seen once; the top ten hold roughly 5.1%. Here the sequenced sample was CD4+ T cells from PBMCs cultured without peptide, taken before COVID-19 vaccination. The TCR was taken from a human donor who received a COVID-19 vaccine.

CDR3 bases: TGCGCCAGCAGCCAAGATCTGGGGCAGGGAGGTGAAAAACTGTTTTTT. It yields the protein CASSQDLGQGGEKLFF. The chain recombines TRBV4-1 with TRBJ1-4, with D perhaps TRBD1 (5 bases). CDR1 is MGHRA and CDR2 is YSYEKL in the germline V gene. The CDR3 has 16 residues. Trimming stripped 0 bases from V and 7 bases from J, with 15 bases between.